The clone carrying this T cell receptor beta chain was detected a few times. Its antigen is unknown. RNA transcripts were the template for amplifying TCR beta CDR3 regions. Primed by the HTBI set, a first-round RT-PCR was run on the TCR CDR3. In TCRdb, the multiplex PCR reads were re-called with MiXCR into one record per CDR3 protein. The data show 250,000 to 300,000 distinct CDR3 sequences, with 10% to 15% seen just once and 7.8% held by the top ten. This entry belongs to a study of T cells in Graves' hyperthyroidism and ophthalmopathy. Study summary: It was at initial diagnosis, before any treatment, that peripheral blood was collected. Study-wide results and limits: Ophthalmopathy could be told apart from stable hyperthyroidism with a 13 V-J model. Most expanded thyroid clonotypes above 0.001 also appeared in blood.

The CDR3 runs to 14 residues. V lost 2 bases and J lost 4, with 8 bases in between. Germline loops: CDR1 SGHDN, CDR2 FVKESK. Clinical symptoms, serum thyroxine and TRAb, thyroid ultrasound and orbital computed tomography together formed the diagnostic basis. Sequencing used blood. The chain recombines TRBV14 with TRBJ1-4; D is undetermined. This clonotype was obtained from a woman aged 25 to 39 with Graves' hyperthyroidism that later progressed to Graves' ophthalmopathy. CDR3 nucleotide sequence: TGTGCCAGCAGCCAAAGCAGGAATAATGAAAAACTGTTTTTT. Translated: CASSQSRNNEKLFF.